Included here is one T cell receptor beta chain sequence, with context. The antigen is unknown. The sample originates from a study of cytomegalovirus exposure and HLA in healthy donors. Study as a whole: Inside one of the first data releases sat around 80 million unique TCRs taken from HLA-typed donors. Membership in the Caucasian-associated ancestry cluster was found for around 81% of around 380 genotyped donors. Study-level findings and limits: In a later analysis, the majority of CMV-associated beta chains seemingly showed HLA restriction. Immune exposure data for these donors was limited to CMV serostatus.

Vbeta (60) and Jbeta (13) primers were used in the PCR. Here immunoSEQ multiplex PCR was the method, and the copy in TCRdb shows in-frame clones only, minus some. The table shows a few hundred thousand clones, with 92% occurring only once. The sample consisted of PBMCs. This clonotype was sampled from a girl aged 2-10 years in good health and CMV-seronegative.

The CDR3 region is CASSPGPLAGGNEQFF. CDR3 nucleotides: TGTGCCAGCAGCCCCGGGCCACTAGCGGGAGGTAATGAGCAGTTCTTC. The rearrangement uses TRBV5-4 and TRBJ2-1; 12 positions agree with TRBD2. Looked up from germline, CDR1 is SGHNT and CDR2 is YYREEE (reference sequence). V lost 4 bases, J lost 7 bases, and 9 bases stayed unmatched. This CDR3 spans 16 amino acids.